Listed here are 21 T cell receptor beta chains from one sample, sequenced in a study of CD8 T cells in ankylosing spondylitis. The study, taken as a whole, reports: Ankylosing spondylitis blood appeared to carry a characteristic TCR beta motif of roughly 8 highly homologous variants.

TCRdb reprocessed the 5' RACE reads via MiXCR and lists one record per CDR3 protein. This repertoire shows 200,000 to 250,000 distinct CDR3 sequences, around 18% found once; its top ten account for approximately 46%. No antigen has been assigned to these receptors. The sequencing input was blood, either unsorted or a sorted T cell fraction (not recorded which). The receptors stem from a male donor with ankylosing spondylitis.

Only a few counts were recorded for this clonotype. The chain carries TRBV4-3 and TRBJ1-6, with D possibly matching TRBD1 (6 bases). CDR3 length: 16 amino acids. Germline V lookup: CDR1 LGHNA, CDR2 YSLEER. V was cut by 0 bases and J by 9 bases, with 15 bases left in between. This chain's CDR3 is CASSQEPPGVSSPLHF. In DNA form, the CDR3 reads TGCGCCAGCAGCCAAGAACCTCCAGGGGTGAGTTCACCCCTCCACTTT.

This clonotype has a count of ten or more. This chain uses TRBV29-1 with TRBJ2-1; D unresolved. The CDR3 consists of 15 residues. V lost 4 bases, J lost 6 bases, and 19 bases lay in between. Per germline, CDR1 SQVTM and CDR2 ANQGSEA. DNA for the CDR3: TGCAGCGTTGTTGGAGTAGCCGGTCTTGTCAATGAGCAGTTCTTC. It is translated as CSVVGVAGLVNEQFF.

This clonotype turned up a few times. The chain recombines TRBV20-1 with TRBJ1-1, with D possibly matching TRBD1 (5 bases). The V gene lost 3 bases and the J gene lost 4 bases, with 9 bases spanning the gap. CDR1 and CDR2 from the germline V gene are DFQATT and SNEGSKA (reference sequence). CDR3 length: 12 residues. The CDR3 is CSASGDSTEAFF. DNA of the CDR3: TGCAGTGCTAGTGGCGACAGCACTGAAGCTTTCTTT.

At least ten counts were recorded for this clonotype. The V gene is TRBV7-9, the J gene TRBJ2-7; 7 positions match TRBD1. The CDR3 is made up of 14 amino acids. The junction had 6 bases not matched to a gene; V was cut back by 4 bases and J by 3 bases. The germline V gene has CDR1 SEHNR and CDR2 FQNEAQ (reference sequence). The CDR3 DNA follows: TGTGCCAGCAGCTCCCGGGACAGAATCTACGAGCAGTACTTC. Amino acid sequence: CASSSRDRIYEQYF.

This clonotype was observed a handful of times. The chain joins TRBV4-3 to TRBJ2-1; D remains unclear. In germline, CDR1 is LGHNA, CDR2 YSLEER. The CDR3 contains 16 residues. Trimming pared 0 bases from V and 3 bases from J, leaving 12 bases between. The CDR3, as DNA: TGCGCCAGCAGCCAAGATCGTTACTCCTTCTACAATGAGCAGTTCTTC. Its translation: CASSQDRYSFYNEQFF.

The chain uses TRBV12-3 or TRBV12-4 and TRBJ2-5; 9 bases agree with TRBD1. The CDR3 spans 14 residues. The V and J ends lost 6 bases and 1 base, in that order; junction bases with no gene match: 3. The CDR3 sequence: CASSVTGGQETQYF. CDR3 nucleotide sequence: TGTGCCAGCAGCGTGACAGGGGGCCAAGAGACCCAGTACTTC.

This clonotype was seen a few times. The chain links TRBV10-3 to TRBJ2-1; 7 bases line up with TRBD2. CDR3 length: 15 residues. Germline CDR1 is ENHRY and CDR2 is SYGVKD. With V trimmed by 3 bases and J by 5 bases, 7 bases remained unmatched. The CDR3 sequence is CAISDLAGANNEQFF. The CDR3 DNA reads TGTGCCATCAGTGATCTCGCGGGAGCGAACAATGAGCAGTTCTTC.

V is TRBV12-3 or TRBV12-4 and J is TRBJ1-3; no clear D. The V and J ends lost 1 base and 7 bases respectively, with 2 bases between them. The CDR3 loop spans 11 amino acids. CDR3 sequence reads: CASSLENTIYF. The CDR3 coding sequence is TGTGCCAGCAGTTTAGAGAACACCATATATTTT.

This clonotype has a single count. This chain links TRBV28 with TRBJ2-7, with a weak D call TRBD2 (6 bases). Germline V lookup: CDR1 MDHEN, CDR2 SYDVKM. The CDR3 sequence is 14 residues long. Trimming removed 7 bases from V and 2 bases from J, with 15 bases in between. The chain's CDR3 is CASIDRGVPYEQYF. DNA for the CDR3: TGTGCCAGCATCGACCGCGGGGTCCCCTACGAGCAGTACTTC.

The gene calls are TRBV12-3 or TRBV12-4 and TRBJ2-5; no firm D call. V dropped 2 bases and J dropped 1 base, with 8 bases sitting between them. The CDR3 sequence is 14 residues long. The DNA for the CDR3 is TGTGCCAGCAGTTTAACAGTTGGCCAAGAGACCCAGTACTTC. Protein sequence: CASSLTVGQETQYF.

This chain links TRBV13 with TRBJ1-6, with 7 bases lining up with TRBD1. Germline trimming cut 0 bases from V and 10 bases from J; bases unmatched to any gene: 6. Germline CDR1 reads PRHDT; CDR2 reads FYEKMQ (reference sequence). The CDR3 extends over 15 amino acids. The CDR3 loop is CASSLGRGLGSPLHF. Written as DNA, the CDR3 is TGTGCCAGCAGCTTAGGAAGGGGGCTTGGATCACCCCTCCACTTT.

The chain carries TRBV6-1 and TRBJ2-7; D is unclear. The CDR3 loop spans 14 amino acids. V lost 4 bases and J lost 2, with 12 bases in between. Germline-derived CDR1 and CDR2 are MNHNS and SASEGT. CDR3 nucleotide sequence: TGTGCCAGCAGTGCGGAGACTCTGACCTACGAGCAGTACTTC. Its translation is CASSAETLTYEQYF.

This clonotype was seen a few times. V is TRBV4-1 and J is TRBJ2-7; TRBD2 matches 9 bases. Germline assignment: CDR1 MGHRA and CDR2 YSYEKL. There are 15 residues in the CDR3. V trimming: 1 base; J trimming: 3 bases; junction bases outside the gene matches: 4. The CDR3 DNA is TGCGCCAGCAGCCAAGCGACTAGCGGATTCTACGAGCAGTACTTC. Protein product: CASSQATSGFYEQYF.

The rearrangement links TRBV27 to TRBJ2-7; 8 bases match TRBD2. V trimming: 2 bases; J trimming: 4 bases; junction bases outside the gene matches: 4. The CDR3 length is 14 residues. Germline V gene data show CDR1 as MNHEY and CDR2 as SMNVEV (reference sequence). The CDR3 sequence is CASSLRGGIYEQYF. CDR3 DNA: TGTGCCAGCAGTTTACGGGGGGGAATTTACGAGCAGTACTTC.

The sample holds a few counts of this clonotype. This rearrangement joins TRBV12-3 or TRBV12-4 to TRBJ2-3; D possibly corresponds to TRBD2 (7 bases). The CDR3 has 13 residues. V lost 8 bases and J lost 0, with 9 bases in between. CDR3 residues: CASEGGSTDTQYF. The CDR3 DNA sequence: TGTGCCAGCGAGGGGGGGAGCACAGATACGCAGTATTTT.

The chain is built from TRBV7-9 and TRBJ1-5; possibly TRBD1 for D (5 bases). The CDR3 extends over 13 amino acids. The germline gives CDR1 SEHNR, CDR2 FQNEAQ (reference sequence). Trimming shortened V by 4 bases and J by 4 bases, and 8 bases separated the two germline ends. This CDR3 reads CASSSDTNQPQHF. As DNA, the CDR3 is TGTGCCAGCAGCTCGGACACGAATCAGCCCCAGCATTTT. Filled out from reference TRBV7-9 and TRBJ1-5, the complete variable domain reads DTGVSQNPRHKITKRGQNVTFRCDPISEHNRLYWYRQTLGQGPEFLTYFQNEAQLEKSRLLSDRFSAERPKGSFSTLEIQRTEQGDSAMYLCASSSDTNQPQHFGDGTRLSIL.

The chain joins TRBV2 to TRBJ2-1, with 12 bases that match TRBD2. J lost 3 bases, V lost 6 bases, and 12 bases had no gene match. The CDR3 is 18 amino acids. Germline assignment: CDR1 SNHLY and CDR2 FYNNEI. The CDR3 region has the DNA TGTGCCAGCAGCGGTGCTAGCGGGAGGGCCGTATTCTACAATGAGCAGTTCTTC. Amino acids: CASSGASGRAVFYNEQFF.

This clonotype was found many times. CDR3 nucleotide sequence: TGTGCTAGTGGCCCCGATATCGGGGTTGGCAATCAGCCCCAGCATTTT. It translates to CASGPDIGVGNQPQHF. This chain joins TRBV12-5 and TRBJ1-5; D remains ambiguous. The germline gives CDR1 LGHNT, CDR2 FRNRAP. This CDR3 has 16 residues. Trimming cost V 6 bases and J 2 bases, with 17 bases left between them.

There are a few counts of this clonotype. The rearrangement joins TRBV27 to TRBJ2-1, with 9 nucleotides matching TRBD2. Losses at the gene ends were 2 bases for V and 0 bases for J; bases not matched to a gene: 5. Germline V gives CDR1 MNHEY, CDR2 SMNVEV (reference sequence). This CDR3 contains 17 residues. This chain's CDR3 is CASSLEASGDSYNEQFF. CDR3 in DNA: TGTGCCAGCAGTTTAGAGGCTAGCGGGGACTCCTACAATGAGCAGTTCTTC.

This sequence joins TRBV7-8 and TRBJ1-4, with 7 nucleotides matching TRBD1. The CDR3 runs to 17 residues. Germline values: CDR1 SGHVS, CDR2 FQNEAQ. V was clipped by 4 bases and J by 6 bases; unmatched bases: 14. The CDR3 is CASSSSGQAGTYEKLFF. DNA of the CDR3: TGTGCCAGCAGCTCCTCTGGACAGGCAGGAACGTATGAAAAACTGTTTTTT.

This clonotype was seen many times. This chain joins TRBV27 and TRBJ2-5; TRBD2 matches at 9 bases. The CDR3 has 15 amino acids. J lost 2 bases, V lost 6 bases, and 7 bases had no gene match. CDR1 and CDR2 from the germline V gene are MNHEY and SMNVEV (reference sequence). In nucleotides, the CDR3 is TGTGCCAGCAGCCTGACTAGCGGCCAACAAGAGACCCAGTACTTC. Translating gives CASSLTSGQQETQYF.